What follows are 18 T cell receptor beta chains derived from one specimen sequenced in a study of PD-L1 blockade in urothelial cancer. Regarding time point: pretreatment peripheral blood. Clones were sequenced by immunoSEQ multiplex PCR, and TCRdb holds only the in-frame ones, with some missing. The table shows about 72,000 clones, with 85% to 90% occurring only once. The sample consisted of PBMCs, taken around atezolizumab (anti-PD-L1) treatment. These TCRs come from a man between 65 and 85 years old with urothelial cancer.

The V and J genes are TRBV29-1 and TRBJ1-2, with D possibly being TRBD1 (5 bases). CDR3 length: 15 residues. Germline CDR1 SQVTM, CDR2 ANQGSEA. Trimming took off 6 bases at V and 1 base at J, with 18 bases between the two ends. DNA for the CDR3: TGCAGCGTCTCCGGGGAGGGGTCTAATAACTATGGCTACACCTTC. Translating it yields CSVSGEGSNNYGYTF.

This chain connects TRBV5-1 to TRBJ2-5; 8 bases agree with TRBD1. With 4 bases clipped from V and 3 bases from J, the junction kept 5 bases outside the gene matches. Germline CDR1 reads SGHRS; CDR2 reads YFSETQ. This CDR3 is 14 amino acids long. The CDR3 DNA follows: TGCGCCAGCAGCCGATTGGACAGGGAAGAGACCCAGTACTTC. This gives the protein CASSRLDREETQYF.

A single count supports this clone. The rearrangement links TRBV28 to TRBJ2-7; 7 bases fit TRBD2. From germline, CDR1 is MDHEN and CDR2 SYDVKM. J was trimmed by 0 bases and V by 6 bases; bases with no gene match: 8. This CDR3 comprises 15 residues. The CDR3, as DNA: TGTGCCAGCAGCCCTTCCATAGCGGGCTCCTACGAGCAGTACTTC. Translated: CASSPSIAGSYEQYF.

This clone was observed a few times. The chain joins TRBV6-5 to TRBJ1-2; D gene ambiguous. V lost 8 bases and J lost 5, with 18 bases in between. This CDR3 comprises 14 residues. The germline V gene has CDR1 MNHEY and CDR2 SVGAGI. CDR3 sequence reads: CASSAGLGLYGYTF. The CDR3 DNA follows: TGTGCCAGCTCAGCCGGACTGGGTTTATATGGCTACACCTTC.

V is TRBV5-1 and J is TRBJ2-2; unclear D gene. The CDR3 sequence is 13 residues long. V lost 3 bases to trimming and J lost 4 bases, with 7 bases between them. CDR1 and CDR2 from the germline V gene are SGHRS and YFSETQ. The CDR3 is CASSSGPTGELFF. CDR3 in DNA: TGCGCCAGCAGCTCGGGTCCCACCGGGGAGCTGTTTTTT.

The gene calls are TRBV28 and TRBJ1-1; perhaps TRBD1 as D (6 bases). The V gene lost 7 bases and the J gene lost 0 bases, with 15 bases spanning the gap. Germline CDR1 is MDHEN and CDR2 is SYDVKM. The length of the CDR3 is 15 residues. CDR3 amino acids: CASITRGQMNTEAFF. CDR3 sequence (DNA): TGTGCCAGCATCACCCGGGGACAAATGAACACTGAAGCTTTCTTT.

Here the CDR3 DNA reads TGCGCCAGCGGGCCTTCGGTACCCCATCAGCCCCAGCATTTT. It is translated as CASGPSVPHQPQHF. The genes are TRBV10-2 and TRBJ1-5; D is uncertain. This CDR3 comprises 14 residues. V was trimmed by 8 bases and J by 5 bases, leaving 16 bases between them. Looked up from germline, CDR1 is WSHSY and CDR2 is SAAADI.

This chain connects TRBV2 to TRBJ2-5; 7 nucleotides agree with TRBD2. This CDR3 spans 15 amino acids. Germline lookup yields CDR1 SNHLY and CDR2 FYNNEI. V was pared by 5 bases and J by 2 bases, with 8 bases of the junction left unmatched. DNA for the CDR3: TGTGCCAGCAGTACGATCGGGGGAGGGCAAGAGACCCAGTACTTC. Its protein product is CASSTIGGGQETQYF.

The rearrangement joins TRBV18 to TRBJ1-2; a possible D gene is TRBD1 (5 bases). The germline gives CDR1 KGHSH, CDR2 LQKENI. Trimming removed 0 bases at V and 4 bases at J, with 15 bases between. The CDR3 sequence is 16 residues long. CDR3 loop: CASSPPLGGSGYGYTF. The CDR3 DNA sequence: TGTGCCAGCTCACCACCGCTGGGGGGTTCCGGCTATGGCTACACCTTC.

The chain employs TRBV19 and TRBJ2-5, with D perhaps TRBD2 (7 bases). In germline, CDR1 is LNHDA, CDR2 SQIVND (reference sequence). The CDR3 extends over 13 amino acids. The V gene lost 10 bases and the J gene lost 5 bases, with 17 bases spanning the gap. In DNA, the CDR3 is TGTGCCACCAAGGCGGGGGCCGGGGAGACCCAGTACTTC. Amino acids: CATKAGAGETQYF.

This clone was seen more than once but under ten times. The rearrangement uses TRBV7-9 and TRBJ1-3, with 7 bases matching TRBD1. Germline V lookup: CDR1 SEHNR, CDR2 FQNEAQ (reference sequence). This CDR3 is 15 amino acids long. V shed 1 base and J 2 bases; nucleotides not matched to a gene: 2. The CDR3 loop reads CASSLVGQAGNTIYF. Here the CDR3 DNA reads TGTGCCAGCAGCTTAGTCGGACAGGCTGGAAACACCATATATTTT.

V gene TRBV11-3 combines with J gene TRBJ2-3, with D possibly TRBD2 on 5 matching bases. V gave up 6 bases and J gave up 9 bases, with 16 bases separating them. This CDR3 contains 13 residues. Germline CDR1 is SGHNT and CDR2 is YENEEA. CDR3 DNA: TGTGCCAGCAGTCTTAATAATCGGGGAACGCAGTATTTT. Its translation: CASSLNNRGTQYF.

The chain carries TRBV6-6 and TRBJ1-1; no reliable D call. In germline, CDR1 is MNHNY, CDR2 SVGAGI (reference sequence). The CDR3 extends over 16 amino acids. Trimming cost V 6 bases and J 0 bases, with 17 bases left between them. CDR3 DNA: TGTGCCAGCAGCCCGAACCCTACTAACATGAACACTGAAGCTTTCTTT. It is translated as CASSPNPTNMNTEAFF.

The DNA for the CDR3 is TGTGCCAGCAGCCAAGATGGGCTAGCGGGAGTGACTAGCGGGGAGCTGTTTTTT. Residues: CASSQDGLAGVTSGELFF. The chain carries TRBV4-2 and TRBJ2-2, with 10 bases lining up with TRBD2. The V and J ends lost 0 bases and 7 bases, in that order; junction bases with no gene match: 11. Germline V lookup: CDR1 LGHNA, CDR2 YNFKEQ. This CDR3 is built from 18 residues.

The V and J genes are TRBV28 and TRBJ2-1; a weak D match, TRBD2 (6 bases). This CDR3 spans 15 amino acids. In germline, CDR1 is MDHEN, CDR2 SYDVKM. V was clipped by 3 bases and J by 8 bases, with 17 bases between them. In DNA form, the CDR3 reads TGTGCCAGCAGTTTTGGGGGAGGCGGTGGGGATGAGCAGTTCTTC. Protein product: CASSFGGGGGDEQFF.

CDR3 loop: CASGPFEGGSRGREKLFF. In nucleotides, the CDR3 is TGTGCCAGCGGCCCTTTCGAAGGGGGTAGCCGAGGTCGGGAAAAACTGTTTTTT. The genes are TRBV25-1 and TRBJ1-4, with D possibly being TRBD1 (6 bases). The V gene's germline CDR1 is MGHDK and CDR2 SYGVNS. There are 18 residues in the CDR3. Between the trimmed V and J ends, which lost 8 bases and 8 bases, there was a span of 30 bases. The full variable domain, its missing parts supplied by reference TRBV25-1 and TRBJ1-4, is EADIYQTPRYLVIGTGKKITLECSQTMGHDKMYWYQQDPGMELHLIHYSYGVNSTEKGDLSSESTVSRIRTEHFPLTLESARPSHTSQYLCASGPFEGGSRGREKLFFGSGTQLSVL.

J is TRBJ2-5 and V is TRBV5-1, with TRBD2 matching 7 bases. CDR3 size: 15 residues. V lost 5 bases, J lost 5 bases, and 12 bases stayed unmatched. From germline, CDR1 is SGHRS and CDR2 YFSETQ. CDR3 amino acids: CASSDSGGRGETQYF. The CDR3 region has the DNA TGCGCCAGCAGTGATAGCGGCGGGAGAGGGGAGACCCAGTACTTC.

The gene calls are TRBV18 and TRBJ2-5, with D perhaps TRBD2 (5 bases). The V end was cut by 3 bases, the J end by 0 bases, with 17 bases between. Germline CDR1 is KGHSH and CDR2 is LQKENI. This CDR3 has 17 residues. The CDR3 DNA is TGTGCCAGCTCACCCCTTTCCCCAGCGGAGTACCAAGAGACCCAGTACTTC. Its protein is CASSPLSPAEYQETQYF.